The rows below give T cell receptor beta chains drawn from one sample of a study of vaccination and CD4 T cells after COVID-19. Which antigens these TCRs recognize remains unknown. TCRdb recomputed calls from the PCR reads with MiXCR, one row per CDR3 protein. The table shows more than 20,000 distinct CDR3 sequences, with about 38% occurring only once. Sequenced material: CD4+ T cells from blood, cultured in vitro, taken before SARS-CoV-2 vaccination. The receptors were gathered from a human donor who had recovered from COVID-19. The conserved cysteine and the conserved F or W are not part of the CDR3 here.

V gene,CDR3 protein
TRBV5-1,ASSFGLAGMETQY
TRBV6-1,ASIGAGANVLT
TRBV7-9,ASSLVAPQGSSPLH
TRBV6-1,ASSPITRGSGTDTQY
TRBV6-1,ASSEETWLRQTQY
TRBV9,ASSPRGRGEAF
TRBV7-9,ASTEGGQVGDTQY
TRBV20-1,SARGQVKRHPYEQY
TRBV20-1,SARPIAETQY
TRBV7-8,ASSWGQQSGNTIY
TRBV14,ASSQDRLTEAF
TRBV28,ASRDRVRPQH
TRBV20-1,SARENRGNSPLH
TRBV5-6,ASSPLRRPNYGYT
TRBV19,ASSINGPNTGELF
TRBV25-1,ASSEYGGGYNEQF
TRBV2,ASSGPTGSGYGYT
TRBV6-1,ASSDDFGPGRRY
TRBV4-2,ASSQDRSNTEAF
TRBV12-3/TRBV12-4,ASILGGGRNEQF
TRBV19,ASSIVPGSTGELF
TRBV18,ASSPLNTEAF
TRBV12-3/TRBV12-4,ASSRTSGQETQY
TRBV12-3/TRBV12-4,ASLASSGDTQY
TRBV6-2/TRBV6-3,ASSRPGQGVQQARETQY
TRBV12-3/TRBV12-4,ASSLAGPMNTEAF
TRBV20-1,SARDPRQGARGYT
TRBV20-1,SGTSGRFDTQY
TRBV7-9,ASSLDVGGHQETQY
TRBV2,ASFRPNYGYT
TRBV10-3,AGRDSSYNSPLH
TRBV7-9,ASSPGGAYEQY
TRBV4-3,ASSQEGDRDDGYT
TRBV28,ASSNFNTIY
TRBV6-2/TRBV6-3,ASRTGPGKDNSPLH
TRBV6-1,ASSTRSVSGNIQY